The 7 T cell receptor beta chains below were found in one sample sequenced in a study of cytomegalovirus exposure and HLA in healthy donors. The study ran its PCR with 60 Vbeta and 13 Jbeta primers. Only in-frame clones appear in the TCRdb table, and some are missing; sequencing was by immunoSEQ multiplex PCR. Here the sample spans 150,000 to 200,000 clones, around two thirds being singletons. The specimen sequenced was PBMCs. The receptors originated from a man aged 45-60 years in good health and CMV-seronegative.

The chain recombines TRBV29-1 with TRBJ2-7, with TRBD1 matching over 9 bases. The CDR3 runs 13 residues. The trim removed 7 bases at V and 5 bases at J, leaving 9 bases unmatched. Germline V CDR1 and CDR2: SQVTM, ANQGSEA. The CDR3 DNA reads TGCAGCGCAAGACAGGGGGGGAGGCACGAGCAGTACTTC. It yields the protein CSARQGGRHEQYF.

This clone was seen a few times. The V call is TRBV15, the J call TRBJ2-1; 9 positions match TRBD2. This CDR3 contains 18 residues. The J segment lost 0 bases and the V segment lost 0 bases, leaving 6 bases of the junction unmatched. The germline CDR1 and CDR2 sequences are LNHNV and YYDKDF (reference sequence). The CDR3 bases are TGTGCCACCAGCAGAGATCCAGCGGGGGGCAGCTCCTACAATGAGCAGTTCTTC. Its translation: CATSRDPAGGSSYNEQFF.

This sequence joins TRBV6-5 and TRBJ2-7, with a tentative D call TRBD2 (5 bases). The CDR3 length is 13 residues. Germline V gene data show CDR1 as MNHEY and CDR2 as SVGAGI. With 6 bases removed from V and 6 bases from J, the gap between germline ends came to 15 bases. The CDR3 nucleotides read TGTGCCAGCAGCTCCGGGGTTGTGTCCGAGCAGTACTTC. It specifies CASSSGVVSEQYF.

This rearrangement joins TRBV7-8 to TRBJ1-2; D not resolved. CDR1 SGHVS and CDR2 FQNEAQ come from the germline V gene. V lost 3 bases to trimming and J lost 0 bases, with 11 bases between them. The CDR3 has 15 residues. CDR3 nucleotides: TGTGCCAGCAGCTTCGGGGTGGCTACTAACTATGGCTACACCTTC. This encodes CASSFGVATNYGYTF. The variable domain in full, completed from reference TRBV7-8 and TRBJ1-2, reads GAGVSQSPRYKVAKRGQDVALRCDPISGHVSLFWYQQALGQGPEFLTYFQNEAQLDKSGLPSDRFFAERPEGSVSTLKIQRTQQEDSAVYLCASSFGVATNYGYTFGSGTRLTVV.

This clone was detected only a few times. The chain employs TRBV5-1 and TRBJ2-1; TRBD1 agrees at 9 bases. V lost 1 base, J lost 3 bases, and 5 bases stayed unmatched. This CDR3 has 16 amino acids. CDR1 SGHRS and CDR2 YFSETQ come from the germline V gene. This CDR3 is CASSLTGQGLYNEQFF. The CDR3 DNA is TGCGCCAGCAGCTTGACGGGACAGGGACTCTACAATGAGCAGTTCTTC.

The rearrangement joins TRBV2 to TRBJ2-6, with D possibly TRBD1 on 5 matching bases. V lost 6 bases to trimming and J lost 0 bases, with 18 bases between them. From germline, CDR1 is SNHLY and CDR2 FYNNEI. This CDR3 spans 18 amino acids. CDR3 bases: TGTGCCAGCAGCCCAAGCAGGCAGGGTCCCTCTGGGGCCAACGTCCTGACTTTC. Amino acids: CASSPSRQGPSGANVLTF.

The CDR3, as DNA: TGTGCCAGCAGCTTGCAGGGGATCTATACCCCGAACTACGAGCAGTACTTC. Protein product: CASSLQGIYTPNYEQYF. V and J are TRBV5-5 and TRBJ2-7, with a tentative D call TRBD1 (6 bases). The CDR3 runs 17 residues. Between the trimmed V and J ends, which lost 1 base and 3 bases, there was a span of 20 bases. The germline gives CDR1 SGHKS, CDR2 YYEKEE (reference sequence).